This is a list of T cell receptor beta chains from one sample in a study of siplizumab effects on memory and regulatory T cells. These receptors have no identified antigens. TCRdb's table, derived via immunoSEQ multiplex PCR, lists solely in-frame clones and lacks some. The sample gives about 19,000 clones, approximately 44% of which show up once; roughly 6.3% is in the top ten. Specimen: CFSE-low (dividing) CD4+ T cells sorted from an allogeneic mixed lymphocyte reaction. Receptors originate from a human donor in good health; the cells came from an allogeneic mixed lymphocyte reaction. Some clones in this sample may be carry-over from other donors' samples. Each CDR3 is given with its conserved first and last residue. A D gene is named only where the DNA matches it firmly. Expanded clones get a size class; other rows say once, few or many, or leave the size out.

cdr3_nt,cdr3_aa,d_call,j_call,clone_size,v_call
TGTGCCAGCAGTTACGGGTCAGGGTTCAACTATGGCTACACCTTC,CASSYGSGFNYGYTF,NA,TRBJ1-2,NA,TRBV6-6
TGTGCCAGCAGTTTCGGGACAGGAATCACTGGAAACACCATATATTTT,CASSFGTGITGNTIYF,TRBD1,TRBJ1-3,NA,TRBV6-6
TGTGCCAGCAGCTTATCAGTAATCAGCGAGCAGTTCTTC,CASSLSVISEQFF,NA,TRBJ2-1,NA,TRBV7-1
TGCGCCAGCAGCTTGGCTTTAAGCGCGGGGTACAATGAGCAGTTCTTC,CASSLALSAGYNEQFF,NA,TRBJ2-1,NA,TRBV5-1
TGTGCCAGCCTTAGCGGGTCACCCCCCGAGACCCAGTACTTC,CASLSGSPPETQYF,TRBD2,TRBJ2-5,many,TRBV7-9
TGCGCCAGCAGCCTCGGGACAGGGTTAATGAACACTGAAGCTTTCTTT,CASSLGTGLMNTEAFF,TRBD1,TRBJ1-1,few,TRBV5-1
TGTGCCAGCAGCGTAAACAGCATCGCCGGGGAGCTGTTTTTT,CASSVNSIAGELFF,NA,TRBJ2-2,NA,TRBV9
TGTGCCAGCAGTGAAGATGTCGGGTCCTACGAGCAGTACTTC,CASSEDVGSYEQYF,NA,TRBJ2-7,NA,TRBV13
TGCAGTGCTAGAGTGTTTGAAAAACTGTTTTTT,CSARVFEKLFF,NA,TRBJ1-4,many,TRBV20-1
TGCGCCAGCAGCTTTTCGGCAGGGGAGGGCGAGCAGTACTTC,CASSFSAGEGEQYF,NA,TRBJ2-7,NA,TRBV5-1
TGTGCCATCAGTGAGCCGGGCCCAGGGACTAGCGGGAGTGATGAGCAGTTCTTC,CAISEPGPGTSGSDEQFF,TRBD2,TRBJ2-1,NA,TRBV10-3
TGTGCCAGCAGCTTGTGGGGTCGAGGCTCCTACGAGCAGTACTTC,CASSLWGRGSYEQYF,NA,TRBJ2-7,NA,TRBV5-6
TGTGCCAGCAGCTCCTGGGGACTAGCGGGAGGGCAGGGTGAGCAGTTCTTC,CASSSWGLAGGQGEQFF,TRBD2,TRBJ2-1,few,TRBV7-3
TGTGCCAGCAGCTCAATTCAGGGGAACTACGAGCAGTACTTC,CASSSIQGNYEQYF,NA,TRBJ2-7,NA,TRBV11-2
TGTGCCAGCAGTGAAGCGCCCCGGAGGGAGGGCTACACCTTC,CASSEAPRREGYTF,NA,TRBJ1-2,NA,TRBV6-1
TGTGCCAGCGGGGCCGGGACAGGGATAGGAGAGACCCAGTACTTC,CASGAGTGIGETQYF,TRBD1,TRBJ2-5,medium-sized,TRBV2
TGCGCCAGCACCTTGACAGGCCATGAAGCTTTCTTT,CASTLTGHEAFF,NA,TRBJ1-1,NA,TRBV10-2
TGTGCCAGCAGGGGGACTATCTACGAGCAGTACTTC,CASRGTIYEQYF,TRBD2,TRBJ2-7,NA,TRBV7-2
TGTGCCAGTAGCACTCCCGGACAGGGGGAAGAGACCCAGTACTTC,CASSTPGQGEETQYF,TRBD1,TRBJ2-5,NA,TRBV19
TGTGCCAGCAGCCCCGTGACGGGCTTCTACGAGCAGTACTTC,CASSPVTGFYEQYF,NA,TRBJ2-7,NA,TRBV5-6
TGTGCCAGCAGAGTCGGGACTAGCTGGGGGTACAATGAGCAGTTCTTC,CASRVGTSWGYNEQFF,TRBD2,TRBJ2-1,few,TRBV2
TGTGCCAGCTCACCGAACAGGGACGTTCAGCCCCAGCATTTT,CASSPNRDVQPQHF,NA,TRBJ1-5,NA,TRBV18
TGTGCCAGCAGCTTCAAGGGGAGCTCCTACAATGAGCAGTTCTTC,CASSFKGSSYNEQFF,NA,TRBJ2-1,NA,TRBV5-4
TGCGCCAGCAGCCTAAAGCCGGTGGGACAGAATGTTAACGAGCAGTACTTC,CASSLKPVGQNVNEQYF,TRBD1,TRBJ2-7,few,TRBV5-1
TGCAGCCAGGGACCGAACACTGAAGCTTTCTTT,CSQGPNTEAFF,NA,TRBJ1-1,few,TRBV29-1
TGTGCCAGCAGCTTAAGGCGGGGCGATCAGCCCCAGCATTTT,CASSLRRGDQPQHF,NA,TRBJ1-5,NA,TRBV7-2
TGTGCCAGCAGCCCAAGGGGAAATTCACCCCTCCACTTT,CASSPRGNSPLHF,NA,TRBJ1-6,few,TRBV7-9
TGTGCCAGTAGTATGGGCCTAGCGGGAGCCACAATCTACAATGAGCAGTTCTTC,CASSMGLAGATIYNEQFF,TRBD2,TRBJ2-1,NA,TRBV19
TGTGCCAGCACCTCCTTATGGACGGCTAACACTGAAGCTTTCTTT,CASTSLWTANTEAFF,NA,TRBJ1-1,medium-sized,TRBV19
TGTGCCAGCTCACCACTAGCAGTCACAGATACGCAGTATTTT,CASSPLAVTDTQYF,NA,TRBJ2-3,many,TRBV18
TGTGCCAGTAGTATGCAGGGAGGACTTAACACCGGGGAGCTGTTTTTT,CASSMQGGLNTGELFF,NA,TRBJ2-2,NA,TRBV19
TGTGCCAGCAGTGGGTTTGAGGTACAAGAGACCCAGTACTTC,CASSGFEVQETQYF,NA,TRBJ2-5,NA,TRBV2
TGCGCCAGCAGTGTCACTAGCGGGGGGAATGAGCAGTTCTTC,CASSVTSGGNEQFF,TRBD2,TRBJ2-1,few,TRBV10-1
TGTGCCAGCAGCTTGGGGGCTTGGCAGGGAGCGGAGACCCAGTACTTC,CASSLGAWQGAETQYF,NA,TRBJ2-5,NA,TRBV5-4
TGTGCCAGCAGTTCGCGTAACACTGAAGCTTTCTTT,CASSSRNTEAFF,NA,TRBJ1-1,NA,TRBV6-6
TGTGCCAGCAGCTACACAGGGACCTTTAGTGGCTACACCTTC,CASSYTGTFSGYTF,NA,TRBJ1-2,NA,TRBV13
TGTGCCAGCAGTACCAGGGGGACTGAAGCTTTCTTT,CASSTRGTEAFF,TRBD1,TRBJ1-1,medium-sized,TRBV27